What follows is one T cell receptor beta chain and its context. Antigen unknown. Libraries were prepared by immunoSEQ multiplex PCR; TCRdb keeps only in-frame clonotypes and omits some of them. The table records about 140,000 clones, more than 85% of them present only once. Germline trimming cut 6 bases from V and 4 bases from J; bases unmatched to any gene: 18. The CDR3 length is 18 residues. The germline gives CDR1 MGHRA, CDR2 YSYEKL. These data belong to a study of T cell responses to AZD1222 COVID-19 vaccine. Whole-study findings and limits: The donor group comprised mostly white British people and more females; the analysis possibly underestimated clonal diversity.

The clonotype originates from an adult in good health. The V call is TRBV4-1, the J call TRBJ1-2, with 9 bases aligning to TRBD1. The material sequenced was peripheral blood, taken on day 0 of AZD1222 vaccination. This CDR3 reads CASRGGQGTGGFSYGYTF. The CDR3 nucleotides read TGCGCCAGCAGGGGTGGCCAGGGTACAGGGGGCTTCAGCTATGGCTACACCTTC.